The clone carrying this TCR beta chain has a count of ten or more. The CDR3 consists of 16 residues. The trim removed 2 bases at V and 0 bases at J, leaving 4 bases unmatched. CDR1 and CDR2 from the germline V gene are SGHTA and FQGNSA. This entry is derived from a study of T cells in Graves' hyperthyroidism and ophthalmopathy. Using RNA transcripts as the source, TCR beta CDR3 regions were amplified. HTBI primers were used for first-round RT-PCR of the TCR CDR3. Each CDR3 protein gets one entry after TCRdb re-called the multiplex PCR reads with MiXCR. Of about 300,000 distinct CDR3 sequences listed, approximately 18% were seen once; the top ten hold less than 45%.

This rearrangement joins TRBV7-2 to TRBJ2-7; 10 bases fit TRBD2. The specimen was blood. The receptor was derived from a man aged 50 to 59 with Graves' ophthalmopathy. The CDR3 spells CASSLIASGSSYEQYF. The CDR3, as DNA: TGTGCCAGCAGCTTAATTGCTAGCGGGAGCTCCTACGAGCAGTACTTC.